Presented here are 28 T cell receptor beta chains from one specimen sequenced in a study of blood T cell repertoires in COVID-19. Libraries were prepared by immunoSEQ multiplex PCR; TCRdb keeps only in-frame clonotypes and omits some of them. Of more than 250,000 clones listed, approximately 88% are singletons. The source material was peripheral blood. Receptor source: a woman in her twenties or thirties with COVID-19, enrolled during active disease.

This clone was picked up one time. The chain couples TRBV6-5 to TRBJ2-5, with D possibly matching TRBD1 (5 bases). V lost 5 bases, J lost 5 bases, and 12 bases lay in between. CDR1 is MNHEY and CDR2 is SVGAGI in the germline V gene. The CDR3 is 13 residues long. The CDR3: CASSPPGRETQYF. The CDR3 nucleotides read TGTGCCAGCAGTCCCCCAGGGCGGGAGACCCAGTACTTC.

The rearrangement joins TRBV29-1 to TRBJ1-2, with D possibly matching TRBD1 (5 bases). The germline CDR1 and CDR2 sequences are SQVTM and ANQGSEA. V lost 2 bases and J 7 bases, leaving 11 bases between the germline ends. CDR3 length: 12 residues. CDR3 DNA sequence: TGCAGCGTTGAATCGGAGGGGCTTGGCTACACCTTC. It is translated as CSVESEGLGYTF.

This chain links TRBV29-1 with TRBJ2-7, with 9 bases that match TRBD1. This CDR3 contains 15 residues. V dropped 4 bases and J dropped 4; count of bases not matched to a gene: 11. From germline, CDR1 is SQVTM and CDR2 ANQGSEA. CDR3 amino acids: CSVGTGVRGGYEQYF. CDR3 nucleotides: TGCAGCGTTGGGACAGGGGTCCGCGGTGGTTACGAGCAGTACTTC.

The chain employs TRBV7-6 and TRBJ1-1, with a tentative D call TRBD1 (5 bases). The CDR3 is made up of 16 amino acids. Trimming stripped 5 bases from V and 1 base from J, with 17 bases between. Germline values: CDR1 SGHVS, CDR2 FNYEAQ. CDR3 nucleotides: TGTGCCAGCAGCCAGGGAATTGCCAGGGAGAACACTGAAGCTTTCTTT. Protein sequence: CASSQGIARENTEAFF.

The CDR3 protein is CATSASGTDARGKNTGELFF. CDR3 DNA: TGTGCCACCAGTGCATCCGGGACAGACGCCAGAGGGAAGAACACCGGGGAGCTGTTTTTT. The rearrangement uses TRBV24-1 and TRBJ2-2, with 7 bases aligning to TRBD1. The J segment lost 1 base and the V segment lost 5 bases, leaving 18 bases of the junction unmatched. The CDR3 spans 20 residues. Germline loops: CDR1 KGHDR, CDR2 SFDVKD.

V usage is TRBV6-8 and J usage is TRBJ1-5, with 8 nucleotides matching TRBD1. Per germline, CDR1 MNHGY and CDR2 SAAAGT. The CDR3 is 16 residues long. V gave up 1 base and J gave up 4 bases; unmatched junction bases: 6. The CDR3 sequence is CASSYFSDRDNQPQHF. CDR3 in DNA: TGTGCCAGCAGTTACTTCTCGGACAGGGATAATCAGCCCCAGCATTTT.

The CDR3 nucleotides read TGTGCCACCAGCAGAGATGGCTCGGGGACTAACTATGGCTACACCTTC. Protein: CATSRDGSGTNYGYTF. V and J are TRBV15 and TRBJ1-2; no clear D. The germline V and J ends were trimmed by 0 bases and 0 bases, with 11 bases remaining between them. Germline assignment: CDR1 LNHNV and CDR2 YYDKDF (reference sequence). This CDR3 has 16 residues.

As DNA, the CDR3 is TGTGCCTGGAACCGGGACATTAGGTATGGCTACACCTTC. It specifies CAWNRDIRYGYTF. The rearrangement joins TRBV30 to TRBJ1-2; tentative D call: TRBD1 (6 bases). The V and J ends lost 4 bases and 5 bases respectively, with 14 bases between them. Germline assignment: CDR1 GTSNPN and CDR2 SVGIG (reference sequence). The CDR3 contains 13 residues.

The V call is TRBV6-5, the J call TRBJ2-3; perhaps TRBD2 as D (6 bases). Trimming shortened V by 6 bases and J by 6 bases, and 19 bases separated the two germline ends. Per germline, CDR1 MNHEY and CDR2 SVGAGI. This CDR3 has 15 amino acids. The CDR3: CASRRKRRGGDTQYF. Here the CDR3 DNA reads TGTGCCAGCAGAAGAAAAAGGAGGGGAGGTGATACGCAGTATTTT.

The J gene is TRBJ1-1, the V gene TRBV25-1; D is unclear. CDR3 length: 13 amino acids. Trimming removed 1 base at V and 3 bases at J, with 6 bases between. Germline CDR1 reads MGHDK; CDR2 reads SYGVNS. Here the CDR3 reads CASSEFQYTEAFF. In DNA form, the CDR3 reads TGTGCCAGCAGTGAATTTCAGTACACTGAAGCTTTCTTT.

The rearrangement links TRBV14 to TRBJ1-6; the D is unclear. The CDR3 totals 13 residues. Germline V gene data show CDR1 as SGHDN and CDR2 as FVKESK. Trimming left V 6 bases short and J 4 bases short, with 7 bases between. The CDR3 DNA is TGTGCCAGCAGGCGATTATATAATTCACCCCTCCACTTT. This codes for CASRRLYNSPLHF.

The chain has TRBV6-5 and TRBJ2-5; tentatively, D is TRBD1 (6 bases). Trimming stripped 7 bases from V and 0 bases from J, with 12 bases between. Germline V lookup: CDR1 MNHEY, CDR2 SVGAGI. The CDR3 length is 14 residues. CDR3 DNA: TGTGCCAGCACCGGGACACAGTACCAAGAGACCCAGTACTTC. Its translation: CASTGTQYQETQYF.

The gene calls are TRBV9 and TRBJ2-3, with D uncertain. V lost 4 bases, J lost 5 bases, and 14 bases lay in between. This CDR3 region has 14 residues. Germline V gene lookup returns CDR1 SGDLS and CDR2 YYNGEE. For the CDR3, the DNA is TGTGCCAGCAGCCCACGCGTACTCGTAGATACGCAGTATTTT. Protein: CASSPRVLVDTQYF.

This clone appeared once. This rearrangement joins TRBV4-1 to TRBJ2-7; the match to TRBD1 covers 7 bases. The CDR3 is 15 residues long. The J segment lost 6 bases and the V segment lost 1 base, leaving 9 bases of the junction unmatched. Looked up from germline, CDR1 is MGHRA and CDR2 is YSYEKL. CDR3 DNA: TGCGCCAGCAGCCAAGGTGCGACAGGGCTTGGCGAGCAGTACTTC. It specifies CASSQGATGLGEQYF.

The genes are TRBV7-3 and TRBJ2-1; D might be TRBD2 (7 bases). Germline-derived CDR1 and CDR2 are SGHTA and FQGTGA. V lost 4 bases, J lost 8 bases, and 9 bases lay in between. This CDR3 contains 12 residues. CDR3 protein: CASSSGGHEQFF. Written as DNA, the CDR3 is TGTGCCAGCAGCTCGGGGGGCCATGAGCAGTTCTTC.

The V gene is TRBV5-1, the J gene TRBJ2-2; TRBD2 agrees at 11 bases. Germline trimming cut 0 bases from V and 2 bases from J; bases unmatched to any gene: 9. Germline V gives CDR1 SGHRS, CDR2 YFSETQ. The length of the CDR3 is 19 residues. CDR3 amino acids: CASSLVVAGGPRNTGELFF. The CDR3 DNA reads TGCGCCAGCAGCTTGGTTGTAGCGGGGGGGCCGAGAAACACCGGGGAGCTGTTTTTT.

This chain links TRBV11-2 with TRBJ1-6; D is possibly TRBD1 (6 bases). Trimming shortened V by 1 base and J by 10 bases, and 11 bases separated the two germline ends. The CDR3 runs to 14 residues. Germline values: CDR1 SGHAT, CDR2 FQNNGV. CDR3 DNA: TGTGCCAGCAGCTTAGGAGGGGGTGGATCACCCCTCCACTTT. Its protein is CASSLGGGGSPLHF.

The V gene is TRBV6-2 or TRBV6-3, the J gene TRBJ2-3, with a weak D call TRBD2 (5 bases). The germline V gene has CDR1 MNHEY and CDR2 SVGEGT. The CDR3 extends over 17 amino acids. Trimming removed 5 bases at V and 0 bases at J, with 18 bases between. This CDR3 reads CASSKTNSAPSTDTQYF. The DNA for the CDR3 is TGTGCCAGCAGTAAAACTAATAGCGCACCTAGCACAGATACGCAGTATTTT.

This clone was seen a single time. The V gene is TRBV6-5, the J gene TRBJ2-2; 7 nucleotides agree with TRBD1. Germline CDR1 and CDR2: MNHEY and SVGAGI. V was clipped by 0 bases and J by 4 bases; unmatched bases: 2. CDR3 size: 15 residues. CDR3: CASSYSNRGTGELFF. The CDR3, as DNA: TGTGCCAGCAGTTACTCAAACAGGGGCACCGGGGAGCTGTTTTTT.

The chain couples TRBV2 to TRBJ1-4, with D possibly TRBD1 on 5 matching bases. The length of the CDR3 is 15 residues. Trimming cost V 6 bases and J 7 bases, with 18 bases left between them. Germline CDR1 reads SNHLY; CDR2 reads FYNNEI. The CDR3 loop reads CASRVSQVGGEKLFF. CDR3 nucleotide sequence: TGTGCCAGCAGAGTCAGCCAAGTGGGGGGTGAAAAACTGTTTTTT.

This clone has only a few counts. The chain carries TRBV7-2 and TRBJ1-4; D not certain. Germline loops: CDR1 SGHTA, CDR2 FQGNSA. The CDR3 is 13 amino acids. Trimming removed 1 base at V and 8 bases at J, with 8 bases between. As DNA, the CDR3 is TGTGCCAGCAGCTTAGACGCGGGAGAAAAACTGTTTTTT. Translating it yields CASSLDAGEKLFF.

This rearrangement joins TRBV10-3 to TRBJ2-3; D unresolved. The germline gives CDR1 ENHRY, CDR2 SYGVKD. V lost 6 bases and J 1 base, leaving 8 bases between the germline ends. The CDR3 runs 13 residues. The CDR3 is CAISIAGTDTQYF. The CDR3 DNA reads as TGTGCCATCAGCATCGCAGGCACAGATACGCAGTATTTT.

The rearrangement links TRBV28 to TRBJ1-1; D is possibly TRBD1 (5 bases). There are 17 residues in the CDR3. Trimming pared 6 bases from V and 0 bases from J, leaving 20 bases between. Germline V lookup: CDR1 MDHEN, CDR2 SYDVKM. CDR3 protein: CASSLFGGGSVNTEAFF. The CDR3 DNA is TGTGCCAGCAGCCTTTTTGGGGGGGGGTCCGTGAACACTGAAGCTTTCTTT.

The chain has TRBV28 and TRBJ1-5, with D perhaps matching TRBD1 (5 bases). V was trimmed by 5 bases and J by 0 bases, leaving 17 bases between them. This CDR3 has 17 amino acids. CDR1 and CDR2 (germline): MDHEN, SYDVKM. Here the CDR3 reads CASSPGGFGDSNQPQHF. The CDR3 bases are TGTGCCAGCAGTCCCGGGGGGTTCGGGGATAGCAATCAGCCCCAGCATTTT.

DNA of the CDR3: TGCAGCGTTGATACGGGGGGCGGAGAAGCTTTCTTT. Translating it yields CSVDTGGGEAFF. The V call is TRBV29-1, the J call TRBJ1-1; D possibly corresponds to TRBD1 (6 bases). Germline CDR1 SQVTM, CDR2 ANQGSEA. The CDR3 is 12 amino acids. V was pared by 3 bases and J by 8 bases, with 13 bases between.

This clone was seen a single time. The gene calls are TRBV2 and TRBJ1-2, with 7 nucleotides matching TRBD1. This CDR3 comprises 13 residues. Germline CDR1 SNHLY, CDR2 FYNNEI. The trim removed 6 bases at V and 4 bases at J, leaving 5 bases unmatched. The CDR3 DNA reads as TGTGCCAGCAGCCCCAGGGACAGCTATGGCTACACCTTC. Translation gives CASSPRDSYGYTF.

The chain combines TRBV9 with TRBJ1-2; TRBD1 aligns across 8 bases. CDR3 length: 14 residues. Germline V gene lookup returns CDR1 SGDLS and CDR2 YYNGEE. V lost 4 bases, J lost 8 bases, and 10 bases stayed unmatched. The CDR3 here is CASSPGQGVGGYTF. CDR3 nucleotides: TGTGCCAGCAGCCCCGGACAGGGAGTTGGCGGCTACACCTTC.

This clone occurred a few times. This chain links TRBV6-6 with TRBJ2-7, with 10 nucleotides matching TRBD1. Per the germline V gene, CDR1 is MNHNY and CDR2 is SVGAGI (reference sequence). The V and J ends lost 0 bases and 2 bases, in that order; junction bases with no gene match: 4. The CDR3 covers 16 residues. This CDR3 reads CASSYSDRGPPYEQYF. The CDR3 nucleotides read TGTGCCAGCAGTTACTCTGACAGGGGGCCCCCCTACGAGCAGTACTTC.